The following is a TCR beta chain sequence with its context. Its antigen is as yet unknown. V shed 3 bases and J shed 4 bases, with 10 bases lying between them. The CDR3 is 13 residues long. The germline gives CDR1 MDHEN, CDR2 SYDVKM. This specimen belongs to a study of T cell responses to AZD1222 COVID-19 vaccine. Across the study: Pooled samples include second doses given at about 4 or 12 weeks. Overall study results and limits: Only five or six individuals given AZD1222 were seropositive at baseline. Donors, mostly white British, included more females; clonal diversity was possibly underestimated. Among spike-specific TCRs, nearly half reportedly target unmutated variant regions.

The repertoire was sequenced with immunoSEQ multiplex PCR; TCRdb's copy has only in-frame clones and lacks some. Here the sample spans about 110,000 clones, 92% being singletons. This clonotype was obtained from an adult in good health. This chain joins TRBV28 and TRBJ2-7; D is perhaps TRBD2 (5 bases). Source: peripheral blood, taken on day 0 of AZD1222 vaccination. The CDR3 region is CASSFEGLYEQYF. DNA of the CDR3: TGTGCCAGCAGTTTCGAGGGATTGTACGAGCAGTACTTC.